Listed here is a single T cell receptor (beta chain). The target of this receptor is not known. Base qualities were left out, and no much larger clone turns up one base away. CD4+ T cells from unexposed donors were collected before the COVID-19 pandemic (2011-2018). After around ten days of culture, CD4+ T cells were isolated with the EasySep CD4+ T cell isolation kit. As cell numbers permitted, CD4+ T cells from unexposed donors were tested for reactivity to SARS-CoV-2 S and N and to four common cold coronavirus spike pools. PBMCs were cultured at a few million per well in IMDM supplemented with 5% human AB serum and 9 to 10 IU/ml IL-2. Half of the culture medium was replaced with fresh IL-2-containing medium on days 3 and 7. Each peptide culture condition was generally run in triplicate replicate wells. Leukapheresis product for the unexposed donors was purchased commercially. PBMCs were isolated from leukapheresis product or whole blood by Ficoll-Paque PLUS gradient centrifugation. The PBMCs went either fresh into the expansion assay or into cryopreservation at -140 degrees C. The QIAamp Micro DNA Kit was used to extract genomic DNA from the CD4+ T cells.

The sample belongs to a study of CD4 T cells in relation to SARS-CoV-2 and coronaviruses (dated by TCRdb to about 2021). In the study overall: In the ViraFEST assay, PBMCs were cultured with antigen for approximately eleven days, after which TCR beta CDR3s were sequenced to identify clonal expansions specific to the antigen. HLA restriction was mapped for shared crossreactive spike epitopes using patient-derived lymphoblastoid cell lines. An HIV-1 Nef peptide pool or a no-peptide culture served as the negative reference condition. The Adaptive Biotechnologies TCR-sequencing kit was used to sequence samples from three pre-COVID donors and the naive versus memory experiments, while other data came from Illumina-based sequencing. At the level of individual TCR clonotypes, the study evaluated whether memory CD4+ T cells crossreact between the spike proteins of SARS-CoV-2 and those of common cold coronaviruses. A different TCR-beta assay, based on Illumina, was used to sequence expansion assays from other donors in the study. Overall study results and their limits: Because no donor provided both pre-pandemic and post-infection samples, tracing the source of pre-existing responses was limited. Because the crossreactivity analysis focused on spike protein, crossreactivity against other viral proteins was not assessed. In roughly 60% of donors, memory CD4+ clonotypes turned up that crossrecognized SARS-CoV-2 and at least one common cold coronavirus spike. Compared with monoreactive clones, crossreactive clones had significantly weaker SARS-CoV-2-driven expansion, a result consistent with antigenic imprinting. Small numbers of patients and of tested TCRs were a limitation of the study.

Libraries were prepared through the immunoSEQ multiplex PCR assay. The paper's data handling went like this. During preprocessing, nonproductive sequences were removed, as were CDR3s that did not start with C, did not end with F or W, or were shorter than 7 amino acids. The MANAFEST web app identified antigen-specific clonotypes based on expansion compared with the reference and other culture wells. A clone was considered positive if significant expansion relative to the reference culture was observed in 2 of 3 replicate wells at an FDR below 0.05. Positive clones also required significant expansion versus all other tandem wells and an odds ratio above 5. CDR3 homology was measured as pairwise Levenshtein distance, computed with the stringdist R package after trimming three terminal residues from each end. TCRdb's version of the immuneACCESS table is confined to in-frame rearrangements and falls short of the full clone set. An unresolved V gene accounts for under half of the shortfall where checked; the remainder is of unknown origin. The D gene and trimming were derived from the DNA, and the V and J assignments and clone size from that table. The sample contains some 21,000 clones, roughly three quarters of them found a single time. The top ten hold about 16% of the sample.

Sequencing was performed on CD4+ T cells from PBMCs, cultured in vitro. The clonotype was recovered from a human donor in good health.

The bases are TGTGCCAGCAGCCCCGGGTCGAACACCGGGGAGCTGTTTTTT. This yields the protein CASSPGSNTGELFF. The chain is made from TRBV3-1 (or the pseudogene TRBV3-2) and TRBJ2-2; the D gene lacks a confident call. V is cut by 4 bases and J by 0 bases, and the space between the germline ends is 6 bases. CDR1 and CDR2, per the germline V gene (reference sequence), are LGHDT and YNNKEL. The CDR3 runs 14 residues from the cysteine to the phenylalanine. Only the CDR3 DNA stays, 42 bases, in frame from base 1.